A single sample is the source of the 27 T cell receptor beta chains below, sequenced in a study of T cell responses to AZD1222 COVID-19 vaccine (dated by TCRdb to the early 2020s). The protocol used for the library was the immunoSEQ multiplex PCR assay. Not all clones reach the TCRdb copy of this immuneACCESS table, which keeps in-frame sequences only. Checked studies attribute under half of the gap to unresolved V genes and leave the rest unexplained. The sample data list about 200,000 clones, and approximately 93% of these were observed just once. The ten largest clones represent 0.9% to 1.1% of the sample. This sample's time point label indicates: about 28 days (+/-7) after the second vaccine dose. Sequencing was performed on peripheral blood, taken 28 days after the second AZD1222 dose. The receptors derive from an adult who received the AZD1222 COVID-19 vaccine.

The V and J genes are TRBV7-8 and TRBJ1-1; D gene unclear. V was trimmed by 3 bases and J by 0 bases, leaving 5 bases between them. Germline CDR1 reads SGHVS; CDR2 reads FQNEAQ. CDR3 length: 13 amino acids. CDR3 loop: CASSLGMNTEAFF. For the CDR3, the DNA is TGTGCCAGCAGCTTGGGAATGAACACTGAAGCTTTCTTT.

Written as DNA, the CDR3 is TGTGCCAGCAGTGACTTCCCAGAGGGCTATGGCTACACCTTC. This translates into CASSDFPEGYGYTF. The chain combines TRBV6-4 with TRBJ1-2; D call uncertain. This CDR3 contains 14 residues. Germline assignment: CDR1 MRHNA and CDR2 SNTAGT. With 1 base removed from V and 4 bases from J, the gap between germline ends came to 10 bases.

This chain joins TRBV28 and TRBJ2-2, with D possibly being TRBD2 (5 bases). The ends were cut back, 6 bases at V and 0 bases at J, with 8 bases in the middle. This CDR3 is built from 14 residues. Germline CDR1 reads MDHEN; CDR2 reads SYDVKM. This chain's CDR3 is CASRPGTNTGELFF. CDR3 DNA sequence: TGTGCCAGCAGGCCGGGGACGAACACCGGGGAGCTGTTTTTT.

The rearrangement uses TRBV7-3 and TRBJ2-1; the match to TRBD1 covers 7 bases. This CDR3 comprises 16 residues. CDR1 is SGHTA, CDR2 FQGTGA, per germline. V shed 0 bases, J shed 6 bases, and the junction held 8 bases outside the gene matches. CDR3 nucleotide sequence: TGTGCCAGCAGCTTAACGTACCGAGGGACAGCCAATGAGCAGTTCTTC. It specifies CASSLTYRGTANEQFF. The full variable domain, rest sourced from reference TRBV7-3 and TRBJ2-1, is GAGVSQTPSNKVTEKGKYVELRCDPISGHTALYWYRQSLGQGPEFLIYFQGTGAADDSGLPNDRFFAVRPEGSVSTLKIQRTERGDSAVYLCASSLTYRGTANEQFFGPGTRLTVL.

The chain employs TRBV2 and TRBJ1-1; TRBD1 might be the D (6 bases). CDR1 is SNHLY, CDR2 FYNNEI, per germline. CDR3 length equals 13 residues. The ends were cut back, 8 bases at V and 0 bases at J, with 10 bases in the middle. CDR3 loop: CASCGQLNTEAFF. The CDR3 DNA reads TGTGCCAGCTGCGGACAGCTGAACACTGAAGCTTTCTTT.

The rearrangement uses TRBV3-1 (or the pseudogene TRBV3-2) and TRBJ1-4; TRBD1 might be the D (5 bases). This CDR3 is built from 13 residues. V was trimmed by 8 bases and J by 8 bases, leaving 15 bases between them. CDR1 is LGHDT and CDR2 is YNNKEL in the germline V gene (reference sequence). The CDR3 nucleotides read TGTGCCAGCCGGGACCTTAGTAGGGAAAAACTGTTTTTT. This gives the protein CASRDLSREKLFF.

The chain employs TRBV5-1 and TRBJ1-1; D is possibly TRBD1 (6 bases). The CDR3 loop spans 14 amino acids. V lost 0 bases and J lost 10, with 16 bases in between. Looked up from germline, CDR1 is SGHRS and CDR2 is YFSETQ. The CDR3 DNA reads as TGCGCCAGCAGCTTGGGGACAGATCCCAGAGTAGCTTTCTTT. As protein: CASSLGTDPRVAFF.

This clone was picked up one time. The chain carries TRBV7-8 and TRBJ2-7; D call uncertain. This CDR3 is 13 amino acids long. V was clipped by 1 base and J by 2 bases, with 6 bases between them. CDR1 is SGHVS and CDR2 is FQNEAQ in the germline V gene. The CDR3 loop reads CASSLGYTYEQYF. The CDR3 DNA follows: TGTGCCAGCAGCTTAGGATACACCTACGAGCAGTACTTC.

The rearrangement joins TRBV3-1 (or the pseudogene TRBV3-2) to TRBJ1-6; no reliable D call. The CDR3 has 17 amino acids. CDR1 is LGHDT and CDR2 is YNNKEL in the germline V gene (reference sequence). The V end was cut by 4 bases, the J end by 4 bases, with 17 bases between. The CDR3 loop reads CASSPELDLGYNSPLHF. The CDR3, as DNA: TGTGCCAGCAGCCCCGAATTGGATTTGGGATATAATTCACCCCTCCACTTT.

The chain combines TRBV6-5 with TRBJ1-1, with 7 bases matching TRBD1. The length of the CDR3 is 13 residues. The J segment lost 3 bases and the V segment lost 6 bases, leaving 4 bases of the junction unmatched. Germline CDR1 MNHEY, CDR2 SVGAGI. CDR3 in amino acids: CASSRGGDTEAFF. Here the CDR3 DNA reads TGTGCCAGCAGCAGGGGGGGGGACACTGAAGCTTTCTTT.

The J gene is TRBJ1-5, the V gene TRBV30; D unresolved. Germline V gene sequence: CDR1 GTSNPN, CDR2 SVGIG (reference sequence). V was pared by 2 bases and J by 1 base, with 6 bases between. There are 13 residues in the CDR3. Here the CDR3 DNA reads TGTGCCTGGAGTAGTAGGAGCAATCAGCCCCAGCATTTT. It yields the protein CAWSSRSNQPQHF.

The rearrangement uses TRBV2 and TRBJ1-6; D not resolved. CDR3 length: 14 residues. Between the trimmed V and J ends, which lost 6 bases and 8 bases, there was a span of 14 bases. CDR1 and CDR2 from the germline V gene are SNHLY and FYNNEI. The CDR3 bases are TGTGCCAGCAGCCCAGAGGGATTTCATTCACCCCTCCACTTT. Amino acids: CASSPEGFHSPLHF.

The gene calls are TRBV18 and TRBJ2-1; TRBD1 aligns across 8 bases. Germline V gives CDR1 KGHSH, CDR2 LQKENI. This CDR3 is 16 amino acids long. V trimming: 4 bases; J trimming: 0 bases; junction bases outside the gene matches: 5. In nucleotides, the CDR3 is TGTGCCAGCTCACGGCCGGGGACAGGCTCCTACAATGAGCAGTTCTTC. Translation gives CASSRPGTGSYNEQFF.

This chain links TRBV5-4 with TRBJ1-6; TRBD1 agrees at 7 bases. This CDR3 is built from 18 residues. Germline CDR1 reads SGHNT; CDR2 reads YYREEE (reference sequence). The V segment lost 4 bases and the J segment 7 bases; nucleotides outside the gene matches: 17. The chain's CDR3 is CASSTGWGTGTANSPLHF. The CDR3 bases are TGTGCCAGCAGCACAGGCTGGGGGACCGGGACAGCCAATTCACCCCTCCACTTT.

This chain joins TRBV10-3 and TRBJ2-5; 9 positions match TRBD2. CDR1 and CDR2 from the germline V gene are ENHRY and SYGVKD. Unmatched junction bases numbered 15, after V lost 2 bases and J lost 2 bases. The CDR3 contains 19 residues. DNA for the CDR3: TGTGCCATCAGTGAGCCCGCGGGACTAGCCGGGGTGAGTCAAGAGACCCAGTACTTC. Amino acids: CAISEPAGLAGVSQETQYF.

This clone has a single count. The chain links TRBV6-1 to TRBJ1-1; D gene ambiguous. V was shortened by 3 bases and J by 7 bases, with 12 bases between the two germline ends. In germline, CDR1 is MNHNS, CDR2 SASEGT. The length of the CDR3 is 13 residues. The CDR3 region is CASSDILQGEAFF. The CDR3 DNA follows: TGTGCCAGCAGTGATATTCTGCAAGGTGAAGCTTTCTTT.

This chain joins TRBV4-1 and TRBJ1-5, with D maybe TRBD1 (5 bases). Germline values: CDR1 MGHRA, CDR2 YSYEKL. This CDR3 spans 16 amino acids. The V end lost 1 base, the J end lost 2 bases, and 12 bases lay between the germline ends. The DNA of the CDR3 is TGCGCCAGCAGCCAAGTTTGGGGGGTTGGCAATCAGCCCCAGCATTTT. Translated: CASSQVWGVGNQPQHF.

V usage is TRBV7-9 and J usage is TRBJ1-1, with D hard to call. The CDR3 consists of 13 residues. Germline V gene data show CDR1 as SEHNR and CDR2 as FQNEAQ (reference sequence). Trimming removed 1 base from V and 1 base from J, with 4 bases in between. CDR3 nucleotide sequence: TGTGCCAGCAGCTTAGTGGGGAACACTGAAGCTTTCTTT. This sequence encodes CASSLVGNTEAFF. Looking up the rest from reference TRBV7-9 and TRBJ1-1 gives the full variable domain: DTGVSQNPRHKITKRGQNVTFRCDPISEHNRLYWYRQTLGQGPEFLTYFQNEAQLEKSRLLSDRFSAERPKGSFSTLEIQRTEQGDSAMYLCASSLVGNTEAFFGQGTRLTVV.

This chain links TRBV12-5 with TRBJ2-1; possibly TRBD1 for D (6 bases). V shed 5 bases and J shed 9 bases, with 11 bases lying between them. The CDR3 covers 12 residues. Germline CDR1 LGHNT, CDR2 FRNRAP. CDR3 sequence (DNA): TGTGCTAGTGGTCAACAGGGTCGTGAGCAGTTCTTC. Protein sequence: CASGQQGREQFF.

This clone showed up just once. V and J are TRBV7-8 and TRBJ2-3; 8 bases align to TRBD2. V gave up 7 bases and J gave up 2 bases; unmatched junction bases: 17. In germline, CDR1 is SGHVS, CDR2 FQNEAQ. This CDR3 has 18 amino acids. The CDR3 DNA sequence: TGTGCCAGCACCCCGACGGGGGGAACTAGCGGATTCACAGATACGCAGTATTTT. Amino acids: CASTPTGGTSGFTDTQYF.

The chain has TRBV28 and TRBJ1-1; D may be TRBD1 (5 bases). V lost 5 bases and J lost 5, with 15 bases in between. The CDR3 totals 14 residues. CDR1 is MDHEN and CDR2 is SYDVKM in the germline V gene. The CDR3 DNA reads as TGTGCCAGCAGTGGGGCCGGGGAGGGGACTGAAGCTTTCTTT. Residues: CASSGAGEGTEAFF.

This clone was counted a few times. CDR3 nucleotide sequence: TGTGCCAGCAGTCCCCGGGGACTGGATAATTCACCCCTCCACTTT. Translating it yields CASSPRGLDNSPLHF. This sequence joins TRBV27 and TRBJ1-6; TRBD1 might be the D (5 bases). The germline V gene encodes CDR1 MNHEY and CDR2 SMNVEV (reference sequence). With 5 bases removed from V and 5 bases from J, the gap between germline ends came to 13 bases. The CDR3 consists of 15 residues.

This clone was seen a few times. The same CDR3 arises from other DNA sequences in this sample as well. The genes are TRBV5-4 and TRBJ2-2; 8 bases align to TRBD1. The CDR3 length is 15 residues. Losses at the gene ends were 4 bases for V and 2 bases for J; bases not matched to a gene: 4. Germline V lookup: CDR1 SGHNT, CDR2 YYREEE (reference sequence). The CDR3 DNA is TGTGCCAGCAGCCCAGGACAGGGTAACACCGGGGAGCTGTTTTTT. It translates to CASSPGQGNTGELFF.

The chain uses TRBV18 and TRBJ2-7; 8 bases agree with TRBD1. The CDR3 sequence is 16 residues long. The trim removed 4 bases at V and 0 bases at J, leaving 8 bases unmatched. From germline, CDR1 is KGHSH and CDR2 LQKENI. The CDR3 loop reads CASSHTQGQVSYEQYF. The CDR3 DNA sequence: TGTGCCAGCTCACATACCCAGGGACAGGTCTCCTACGAGCAGTACTTC.

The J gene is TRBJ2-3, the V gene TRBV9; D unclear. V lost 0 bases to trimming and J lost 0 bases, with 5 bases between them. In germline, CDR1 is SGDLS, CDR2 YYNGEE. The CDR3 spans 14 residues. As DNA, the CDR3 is TGTGCCAGCAGCGTAGCTTGGAGCACAGATACGCAGTATTTT. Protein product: CASSVAWSTDTQYF.

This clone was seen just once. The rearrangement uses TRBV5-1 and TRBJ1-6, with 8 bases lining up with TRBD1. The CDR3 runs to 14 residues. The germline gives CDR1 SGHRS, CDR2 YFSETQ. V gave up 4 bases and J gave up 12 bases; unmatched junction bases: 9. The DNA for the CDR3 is TGCGCCAGCAGCCCGGGACAGGAAAGTGGACCCCTCCACTTT. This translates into CASSPGQESGPLHF.

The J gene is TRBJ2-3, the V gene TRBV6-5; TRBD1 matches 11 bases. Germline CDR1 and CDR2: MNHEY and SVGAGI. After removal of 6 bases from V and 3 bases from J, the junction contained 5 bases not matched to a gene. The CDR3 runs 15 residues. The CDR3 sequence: CASRGTGGKTDTQYF. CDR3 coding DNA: TGTGCCAGCAGAGGGACAGGGGGGAAAACAGATACGCAGTATTTT.